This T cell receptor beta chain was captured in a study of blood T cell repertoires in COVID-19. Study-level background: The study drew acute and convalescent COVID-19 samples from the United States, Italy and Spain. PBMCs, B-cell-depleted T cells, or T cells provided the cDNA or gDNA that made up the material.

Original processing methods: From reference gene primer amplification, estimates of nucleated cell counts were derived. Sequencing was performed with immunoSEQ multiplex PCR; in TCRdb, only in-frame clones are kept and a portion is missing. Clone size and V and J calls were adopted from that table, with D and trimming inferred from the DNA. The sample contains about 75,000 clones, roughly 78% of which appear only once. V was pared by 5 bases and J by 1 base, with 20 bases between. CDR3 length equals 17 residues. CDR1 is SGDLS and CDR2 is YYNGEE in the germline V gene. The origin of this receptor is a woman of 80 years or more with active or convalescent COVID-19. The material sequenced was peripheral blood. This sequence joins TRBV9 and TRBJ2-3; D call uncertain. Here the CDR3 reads CASSPTRLVARTDTQYF. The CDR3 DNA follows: TGTGCCAGCAGTCCAACCCGCCTGGTAGCTCGCACAGATACGCAGTATTTT.